These T cell receptor beta chains were read from a single sample in a study of blood T cells in healthy people across ages. TCRdb re-called the 5' RACE reads with MiXCR, one entry per CDR3 protein. The sample has about 800,000 distinct CDR3 sequences; more than 20% are singletons. Separately, the same data were catalogued under a study of T cells of mothers and their children.

The sample taken for sequencing was blood. The receptors were sampled from a boy between 5 and 17 years old in good health. Each CDR3 is given with its conserved first and last residue. Each record gives: clone size, CDR3 length, V gene, CDR3 protein. Some rows have no size entry. The others give once, few or many, or a class for an expanded clone.

NA 13 TRBV3-1 CASSQGKVPEAFF
NA 13 TRBV27 CASSLASDYEQYF
many 15 TRBV27 CASRPGRYSNQPQHF
NA 14 TRBV27 CASSRRQVTDTQYF
few 12 TRBV28 CASSLRGLEQYF
few 12 TRBV29-1 CSVPREGLGYTF
few 15 TRBV12-3/TRBV12-4 CASSFRGQSKNIQYF
NA 15 TRBV11-2 CASSPRWQGGEKLFF
NA 13 TRBV28 CASSLARIYGYTF
NA 15 TRBV5-1 CASSLGTVGQDTQYF
many 14 TRBV2 CASSELGTINEQFF
NA 14 TRBV19 CASSSTGNTYEQYF
NA 14 TRBV19 CASSVVTGYNEQFF
NA 14 TRBV10-3 CAIKGGTSDYEQYF
few 13 TRBV14 CASSQGNSYEQYF
NA 15 TRBV21-1 CASSKNQAGAYEQYF
NA 16 TRBV24-1 CATSDRVPGQGETQYF
NA 14 TRBV20-1 CSAEKGRMDNEQFF
NA 13 TRBV3-1 CASSQATGVEAFF
NA 16 TRBV7-9 CASSPGLLAGSETQYF